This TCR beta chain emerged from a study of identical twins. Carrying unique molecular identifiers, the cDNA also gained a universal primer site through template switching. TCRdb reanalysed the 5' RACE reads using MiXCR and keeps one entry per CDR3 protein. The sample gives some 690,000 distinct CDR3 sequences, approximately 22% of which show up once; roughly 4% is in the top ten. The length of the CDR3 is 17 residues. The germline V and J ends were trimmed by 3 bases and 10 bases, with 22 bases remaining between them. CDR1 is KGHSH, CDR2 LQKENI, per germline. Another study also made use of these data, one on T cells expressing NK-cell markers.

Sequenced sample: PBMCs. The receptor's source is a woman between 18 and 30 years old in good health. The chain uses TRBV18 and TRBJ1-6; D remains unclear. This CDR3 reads CASSPNLQHIMGSPLHF. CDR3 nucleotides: TGTGCCAGCTCACCCAACCTGCAGCACATTATGGGATCACCCCTCCACTTT.